Below, 32 T cell receptor beta chains from the same sample are listed, as sequenced in a study of cytotoxic CD8 clonotypes in ibrutinib-treated CLL (dated by TCRdb to about 2021). The library was built by means of the immunoSEQ multiplex PCR assay. Not all clones reach the TCRdb copy of this immuneACCESS table, which keeps in-frame sequences only. Checked studies attribute under half of the gap to unresolved V genes and leave the rest unexplained. For this sample there are roughly 49,000 clones; 83% appear just once. The ten largest make up just over 20% of the sample. The time point label here, explained by the study, means: roughly 23 months on ibrutinib. The sequences come from PBMCs, collected after 24 months of ibrutinib treatment. All receptors derive from a human donor with chronic lymphocytic leukemia.

The chain joins TRBV5-1 to TRBJ2-1; D might be TRBD1 or TRBD2, each matching 5 bases. This CDR3 has 13 amino acids. Trimming shortened V by 5 bases and J by 8 bases, and 14 bases separated the two germline ends. The germline gives CDR1 SGHRS, CDR2 YFSETQ. The CDR3 here is CASRIRDGDEQFF. In nucleotides, the CDR3 is TGCGCCAGCAGAATCCGGGACGGAGATGAGCAGTTCTTC.

The chain employs TRBV7-8 and TRBJ1-1; D is unresolved. The V and J ends lost 2 bases and 4 bases respectively, with 14 bases between them. This CDR3 region has 15 residues. Germline CDR1 SGHVS, CDR2 FQNEAQ. This chain's CDR3 is CASSLRWGSGTEAFF. The CDR3 bases are TGTGCCAGCAGCTTAAGGTGGGGTAGCGGCACTGAAGCTTTCTTT. Looking up the rest from reference TRBV7-8 and TRBJ1-1 gives the full variable domain: GAGVSQSPRYKVAKRGQDVALRCDPISGHVSLFWYQQALGQGPEFLTYFQNEAQLDKSGLPSDRFFAERPEGSVSTLKIQRTQQEDSAVYLCASSLRWGSGTEAFFGQGTRLTVV.

This chain uses TRBV30 with TRBJ2-7, with D hard to call. The CDR3 extends over 12 amino acids. Trimming stripped 4 bases from V and 4 bases from J, with 11 bases between. Germline-derived CDR1 and CDR2 are GTSNPN and SVGIG (reference sequence). The DNA of the CDR3 is TGTGCCTGGACCCCGGGTGGGTACGAGCAGTACTTC. Translation: CAWTPGGYEQYF.

This clone was observed a few times. The J gene is TRBJ2-1, the V gene TRBV30; TRBD2 matches at 9 bases. Germline CDR1 is GTSNPN and CDR2 is SVGIG (reference sequence). V was clipped by 2 bases and J by 7 bases; unmatched bases: 6. The CDR3 runs 14 residues. CDR3 in amino acids: CAWSPGLARNEQFF. The DNA for the CDR3 is TGTGCCTGGAGTCCGGGACTAGCAAGGAATGAGCAGTTCTTC.

DNA for the CDR3: TGTGCCAGCAGTTCGACTAGCGGAAGGTCCTACAATGAGCAGTTCTTC. Translating it yields CASSSTSGRSYNEQFF. The V gene is TRBV6-5, the J gene TRBJ2-1; 9 bases agree with TRBD2. Germline CDR1 is MNHEY and CDR2 is SVGAGI. CDR3 length: 16 residues. With V trimmed by 4 bases and J by 1 base, 5 bases remained unmatched.

This clone was recorded once. The chain employs TRBV25-1 and TRBJ1-5; D might be TRBD1 (5 bases). The V gene lost 3 bases and the J gene lost 0 bases, with 6 bases spanning the gap. This CDR3 contains 14 residues. The germline CDR1 and CDR2 sequences are MGHDK and SYGVNS. The CDR3 sequence: CASSDQGSNQPQHF. The CDR3 DNA reads TGTGCCAGCAGTGATCAGGGTAGCAATCAGCCCCAGCATTTT.

The J gene is TRBJ2-5, the V gene TRBV20-1; D is unclear. The CDR3 loop spans 11 amino acids. The germline V gene encodes CDR1 DFQATT and CDR2 SNEGSKA (reference sequence). The V gene lost 2 bases and the J gene lost 3 bases, with 4 bases spanning the gap. The CDR3 loop reads CSARTEETQYF. In DNA, the CDR3 is TGCAGTGCTAGAACAGAAGAGACCCAGTACTTC.

The chain links TRBV19 to TRBJ2-6; no firm D call. V lost 11 bases and J lost 0, with 8 bases in between. The CDR3 has 13 amino acids. From germline, CDR1 is LNHDA and CDR2 SQIVND (reference sequence). CDR3 amino acids: CAVRSSGANVLTF. The CDR3 DNA is TGTGCCGTCAGAAGCTCTGGGGCCAACGTCCTGACTTTC.

The genes are TRBV29-1 and TRBJ1-2, with 7 bases identical to TRBD1. Germline values: CDR1 SQVTM, CDR2 ANQGSEA. Losses at the gene ends were 6 bases for V and 2 bases for J; bases not matched to a gene: 6. This CDR3 is built from 13 residues. CDR3 residues: CSVYRGQNYGYTF. The CDR3 coding sequence is TGCAGCGTATATAGGGGACAGAACTATGGCTACACCTTC.

The rearrangement joins TRBV5-1 to TRBJ1-4, with D unresolved. CDR1 and CDR2 from the germline V gene are SGHRS and YFSETQ. Trimming shortened V by 4 bases and J by 5 bases, and 15 bases separated the two germline ends. The CDR3 sequence is 15 residues long. The CDR3 DNA reads TGCGCCAGCAGCCCGGCTGCCGGAACCAATGAAAAACTGTTTTTT. This encodes CASSPAAGTNEKLFF.

This clone was counted once. The rearrangement uses TRBV11-2 and TRBJ2-7; D gene ambiguous. The CDR3 spans 14 residues. Germline V gene lookup returns CDR1 SGHAT and CDR2 FQNNGV. V lost 4 bases to trimming and J lost 1 base, with 11 bases between them. The CDR3 is CASSSAGVSYEQYF. The CDR3 coding sequence is TGTGCCAGCAGCTCTGCTGGGGTATCCTACGAGCAGTACTTC.

This clone was observed a handful of times. This chain uses TRBV7-2 with TRBJ1-1; weak D call: TRBD1 (5 bases). The germline V gene encodes CDR1 SGHTA and CDR2 FQGNSA. Trimming removed 6 bases at V and 2 bases at J, with 10 bases between. This CDR3 comprises 13 residues. For the CDR3, the DNA is TGTGCCAGCAGACGGACACGCAACACTGAAGCTTTCTTT. Amino acid sequence: CASRRTRNTEAFF.

This chain joins TRBV2 and TRBJ2-1; TRBD2 agrees at 8 bases. V trimming: 5 bases; J trimming: 2 bases; junction bases outside the gene matches: 5. Germline V CDR1 and CDR2: SNHLY, FYNNEI. The CDR3 consists of 15 residues. The CDR3 region has the DNA TGTGCCAGCAGTCCAACTAGCGGAACCTACAATGAGCAGTTCTTC. Protein sequence: CASSPTSGTYNEQFF.

The chain links TRBV7-2 to TRBJ2-7; either TRBD1 or TRBD2 may supply D (5 bases each). The CDR3 loop spans 14 amino acids. Trimming cost V 1 base and J 4 bases, with 11 bases left between them. Germline values: CDR1 SGHTA, CDR2 FQGNSA. CDR3 amino acids: CASSLGYGAYEQYF. CDR3 bases: TGTGCCAGCAGCTTAGGATACGGGGCATACGAGCAGTACTTC.

The chain carries TRBV7-9 and TRBJ2-3, with 8 bases that match TRBD2. The ends lost 7 bases at V and 3 bases at J; junction bases unmatched: 12. The CDR3 has 16 amino acids. Germline V lookup: CDR1 SEHNR, CDR2 FQNEAQ (reference sequence). The CDR3 bases are TGTGCCAGCAAGAGACTGGGAGCGGGAGATACAGATACGCAGTATTTT. Its protein is CASKRLGAGDTDTQYF.

The table lists this clone with a few counts. The V call is TRBV5-1, the J call TRBJ1-1; D gene uncertain. CDR3 size: 13 residues. Germline assignment: CDR1 SGHRS and CDR2 YFSETQ. The germline V and J ends were trimmed by 0 bases and 7 bases, with 10 bases remaining between them. The CDR3 DNA follows: TGCGCCAGCAGCTTGGATAGTCGGGGTGAAGCTTTCTTT. Translating it yields CASSLDSRGEAFF.

The genes are TRBV5-1 and TRBJ2-7, with TRBD1 matching over 10 bases. V was pared by 0 bases and J by 3 bases, with 9 bases of the junction left unmatched. This CDR3 region has 17 residues. Per the germline V gene, CDR1 is SGHRS and CDR2 is YFSETQ. CDR3 DNA sequence: TGCGCCAGCAGCTTGGGCCCCCTCGGGACAGGGGTCTACGAGCAGTACTTC. Amino acids: CASSLGPLGTGVYEQYF.

The V and J genes are TRBV2 and TRBJ2-3; tentatively, D is TRBD2 (7 bases). The germline V gene encodes CDR1 SNHLY and CDR2 FYNNEI. Trimming shortened V by 4 bases and J by 6 bases, and 14 bases separated the two germline ends. The length of the CDR3 is 14 residues. This CDR3 reads CASSAQGRGDTQYF. CDR3 DNA: TGTGCCAGCAGTGCCCAGGGGCGGGGGGATACGCAGTATTTT.

This chain uses TRBV9 with TRBJ2-3; D gene unclear. Germline loops: CDR1 SGDLS, CDR2 YYNGEE. The V end lost 3 bases, the J end lost 1 base, and 15 bases lay between the germline ends. This CDR3 is built from 16 residues. This CDR3 reads CASSARSVAGTDTQYF. DNA of the CDR3: TGTGCCAGCAGCGCCCGATCCGTGGCGGGCACAGATACGCAGTATTTT. Full variable domain (outside the CDR3, taken from reference TRBV9 and TRBJ2-3): DSGVTQTPKHLITATGQRVTLRCSPRSGDLSVYWYQQSLDQGLQFLIQYYNGEERAKGNILERFSAQQFPDLHSELNLSSLELGDSALYFCASSARSVAGTDTQYFGPGTRLTVL.

The chain joins TRBV7-9 to TRBJ2-5; 7 nucleotides agree with TRBD2. Germline loops: CDR1 SEHNR, CDR2 FQNEAQ (reference sequence). This CDR3 contains 14 residues. Germline trimming cut 3 bases from V and 5 bases from J; bases unmatched to any gene: 6. CDR3 bases: TGTGCCAGCAGCTTTTCTGCGGGAGTCGAGACCCAGTACTTC. This sequence encodes CASSFSAGVETQYF.

This rearrangement joins TRBV15 to TRBJ2-7; possible D gene TRBD2, 5 bases. Trimming stripped 1 base from V and 4 bases from J, with 17 bases between. The CDR3 sequence is 16 residues long. The germline V gene has CDR1 LNHNV and CDR2 YYDKDF (reference sequence). The CDR3 protein is CATSRVVGRRRYEQYF. CDR3 sequence (DNA): TGTGCCACCAGCAGAGTTGTTGGCAGGAGGAGGTACGAGCAGTACTTC.

This sequence joins TRBV7-8 and TRBJ2-7, with 9 positions matching TRBD2. The CDR3 is made up of 19 amino acids. Germline CDR1 and CDR2: SGHVS and FQNEAQ. V trimming: 5 bases; J trimming: 0 bases; junction bases outside the gene matches: 17. In DNA form, the CDR3 reads TGTGCCAGCAGCACTAGCCGGACTAGCGCCACAACGAACTCCTACGAGCAGTACTTC. It encodes CASSTSRTSATTNSYEQYF.

This clone was seen just once. The chain carries TRBV4-1 and TRBJ1-6; 8 bases agree with TRBD1. The V segment lost 4 bases and the J segment 6 bases; nucleotides outside the gene matches: 8. The CDR3 sequence is 16 residues long. Germline values: CDR1 MGHRA, CDR2 YSYEKL. The CDR3 loop reads CASSPQSGQGNSPLHF. The CDR3 nucleotides read TGCGCCAGCAGCCCCCAGTCAGGACAGGGTAATTCACCCCTCCACTTT.

This chain joins TRBV20-1 and TRBJ2-7, with D uncertain. This CDR3 region has 11 residues. Looked up from germline, CDR1 is DFQATT and CDR2 is SNEGSKA (reference sequence). V was pared by 1 base and J by 5 bases, with 6 bases between. CDR3 sequence (DNA): TGCAGTGCTAGAGCCGATAACGAGCAGTACTTC. This encodes CSARADNEQYF.

The rearrangement uses TRBV7-9 and TRBJ2-1; 9 nucleotides agree with TRBD1. Trimming cost V 5 bases and J 7 bases; bases outside gene matches: 6. Germline CDR1 SEHNR, CDR2 FQNEAQ (reference sequence). This CDR3 is built from 14 residues. The CDR3 nucleotides are TGTGCCAGCAGCCCCTGGGACAGGGCGAATGAGCAGTTCTTC. Protein product: CASSPWDRANEQFF.

V usage is TRBV5-4 and J usage is TRBJ2-7; D is tentatively TRBD1 or TRBD2 (6 bases each). Trimming pared 4 bases from V and 4 bases from J, leaving 24 bases between. In germline, CDR1 is SGHNT, CDR2 YYREEE (reference sequence). The CDR3 sequence is 17 residues long. Written as DNA, the CDR3 is TGTGCCAGCAGCAGGGGGGCCATCGGGACTGGTCGGTACGAGCAGTACTTC. This sequence encodes CASSRGAIGTGRYEQYF.

The chain joins TRBV6-4 to TRBJ2-3; TRBD1 is a possible D gene (6 bases). Trimming cost V 6 bases and J 6 bases, with 13 bases left between them. The germline gives CDR1 MRHNA, CDR2 SNTAGT. The CDR3 spans 13 residues. In DNA form, the CDR3 reads TGTGCCAGCAGCGGGACACTGGGGGATACGCAGTATTTT. Amino acid sequence: CASSGTLGDTQYF.

CDR3 amino acids: CASSKATGRNQETQYF. DNA of the CDR3: TGTGCCAGCAGCAAGGCGACGGGTCGTAATCAAGAGACCCAGTACTTC. This rearrangement joins TRBV11-2 to TRBJ2-5; D remains unclear. V lost 5 bases to trimming and J lost 2 bases, with 18 bases between them. This CDR3 spans 16 amino acids. Per the germline V gene, CDR1 is SGHAT and CDR2 is FQNNGV.

The rearrangement links TRBV4-2 to TRBJ2-2; TRBD2 is a possible D gene (5 bases). V was trimmed by 0 bases and J by 5 bases, leaving 13 bases between them. The germline V gene has CDR1 LGHNA and CDR2 YNFKEQ. CDR3 length: 16 residues. The CDR3 region has the DNA TGTGCCAGCAGCCAAGATCATCGGACTCGAACCGGGGAGCTGTTTTTT. It specifies CASSQDHRTRTGELFF.

This clone was detected once. The chain joins TRBV9 to TRBJ1-4; D call uncertain. Trimming removed 1 base from V and 0 bases from J, with 10 bases in between. Germline V gene data show CDR1 as SGDLS and CDR2 as YYNGEE. CDR3 size: 16 residues. Here the CDR3 reads CASSVTPGSTNEKLFF. The CDR3 bases are TGTGCCAGCAGCGTAACCCCGGGATCAACTAATGAAAAACTGTTTTTT.

The V gene is TRBV5-4, the J gene TRBJ2-2; 9 nucleotides align to TRBD2. The germline gives CDR1 SGHNT, CDR2 YYREEE (reference sequence). After removal of 4 bases from V and 6 bases from J, the junction contained 7 bases not matched to a gene. The CDR3 has 15 amino acids. CDR3 protein: CASSEVAGAPGELFF. CDR3 DNA sequence: TGTGCCAGCAGCGAGGTAGCGGGAGCCCCCGGGGAGCTGTTTTTT.

This chain uses TRBV18 with TRBJ2-3; 8 positions agree with TRBD2. Trimming took 0 bases from V and 0 from J; bases not matched to a gene: 17. The length of the CDR3 is 21 residues. Germline V gene data show CDR1 as KGHSH and CDR2 as LQKENI. DNA for the CDR3: TGTGCCAGCTCACCACCGTACCCCCGCCCTAGCGGGCAATGGAGCACAGATACGCAGTATTTT. Translated, it gives CASSPPYPRPSGQWSTDTQYF. The full variable domain, with the rest looked up from reference TRBV18 and TRBJ2-3, is NAGVMQNPRHLVRRRGQEARLRCSPMKGHSHVYWYRQLPEEGLKFMVYLQKENIIDESGMPKERFSAEFPKEGPSILRIQQVVRGDSAAYFCASSPPYPRPSGQWSTDTQYFGPGTRLTVL.